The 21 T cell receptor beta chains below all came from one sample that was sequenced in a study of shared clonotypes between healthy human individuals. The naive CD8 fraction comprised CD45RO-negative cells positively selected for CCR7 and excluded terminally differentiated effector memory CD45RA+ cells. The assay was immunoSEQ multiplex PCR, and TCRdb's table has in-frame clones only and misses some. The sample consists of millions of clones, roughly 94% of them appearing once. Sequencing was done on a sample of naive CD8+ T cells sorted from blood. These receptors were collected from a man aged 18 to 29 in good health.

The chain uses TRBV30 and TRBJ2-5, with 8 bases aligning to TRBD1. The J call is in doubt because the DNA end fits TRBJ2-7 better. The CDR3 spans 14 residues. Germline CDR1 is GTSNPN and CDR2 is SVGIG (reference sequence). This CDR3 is CAWSVTGGPSEQYF. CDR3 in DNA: TGTGCCTGGAGTGTAACAGGGGGGCCCTCCGAGCAGTACTTC.

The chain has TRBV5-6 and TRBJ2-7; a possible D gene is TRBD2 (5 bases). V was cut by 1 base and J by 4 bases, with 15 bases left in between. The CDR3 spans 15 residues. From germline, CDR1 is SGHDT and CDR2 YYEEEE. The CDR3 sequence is CASSLLEGLNYEQYF. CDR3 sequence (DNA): TGTGCCAGCAGCTTGCTAGAGGGTTTGAATTACGAGCAGTACTTC. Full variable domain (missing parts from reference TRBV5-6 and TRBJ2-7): DAGVTQSPTHLIKTRGQQVTLRCSPKSGHDTVSWYQQALGQGPQFIFQYYEEEERQRGNFPDRFSGHQFPNYSSELNVNALLLGDSALYLCASSLLEGLNYEQYFGPGTRLTVT.

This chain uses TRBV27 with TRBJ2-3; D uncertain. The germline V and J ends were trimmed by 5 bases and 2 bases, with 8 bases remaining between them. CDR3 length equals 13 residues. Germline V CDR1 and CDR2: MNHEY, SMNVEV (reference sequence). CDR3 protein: CASSMGFTDTQYF. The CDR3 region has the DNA TGTGCCAGCAGTATGGGATTCACAGATACGCAGTATTTT.

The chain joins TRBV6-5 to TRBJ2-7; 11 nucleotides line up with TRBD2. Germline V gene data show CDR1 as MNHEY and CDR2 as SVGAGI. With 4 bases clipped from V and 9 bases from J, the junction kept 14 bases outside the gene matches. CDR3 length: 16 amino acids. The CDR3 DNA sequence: TGTGCCAGCAGTTTCCTTTATGGTAGCGGGAGGGAAGGGCAGTACTTC. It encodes CASSFLYGSGREGQYF.

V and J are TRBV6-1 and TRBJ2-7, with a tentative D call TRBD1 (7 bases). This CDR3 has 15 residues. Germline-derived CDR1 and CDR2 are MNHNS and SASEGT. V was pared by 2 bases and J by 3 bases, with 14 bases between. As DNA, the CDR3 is TGTGCCAGCAGTGAATTTCCCAGGGGGGACTACGAGCAGTACTTC. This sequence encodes CASSEFPRGDYEQYF.

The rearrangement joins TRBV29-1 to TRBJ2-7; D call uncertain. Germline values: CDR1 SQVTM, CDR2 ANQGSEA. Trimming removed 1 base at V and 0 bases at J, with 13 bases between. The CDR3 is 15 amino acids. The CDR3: CSVEAPASPSYEQYF. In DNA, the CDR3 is TGCAGCGTTGAAGCCCCGGCCTCCCCCTCCTACGAGCAGTACTTC.

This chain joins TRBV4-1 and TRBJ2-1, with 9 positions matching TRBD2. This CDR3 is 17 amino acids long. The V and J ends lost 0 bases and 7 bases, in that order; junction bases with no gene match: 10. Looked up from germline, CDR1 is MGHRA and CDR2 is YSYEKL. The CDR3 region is CASSQDRTSVVFNEQFF. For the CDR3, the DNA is TGCGCCAGCAGCCAAGATAGGACTAGCGTGGTATTTAATGAGCAGTTCTTC.

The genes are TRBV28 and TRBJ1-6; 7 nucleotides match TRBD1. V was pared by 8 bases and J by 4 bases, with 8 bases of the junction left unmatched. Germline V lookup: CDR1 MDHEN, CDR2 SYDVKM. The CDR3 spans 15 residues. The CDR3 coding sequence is TGTGCCAGCCGAAGGCCGGGACAGTATAATTCACCCCTCCACTTT. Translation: CASRRPGQYNSPLHF.

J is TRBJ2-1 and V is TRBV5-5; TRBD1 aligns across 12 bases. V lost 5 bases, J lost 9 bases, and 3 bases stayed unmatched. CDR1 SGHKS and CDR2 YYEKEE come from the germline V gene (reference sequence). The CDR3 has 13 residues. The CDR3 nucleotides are TGTGCCAGCAGGGGACAGGGGGCGGTTGAGCAGTTCTTC. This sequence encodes CASRGQGAVEQFF.

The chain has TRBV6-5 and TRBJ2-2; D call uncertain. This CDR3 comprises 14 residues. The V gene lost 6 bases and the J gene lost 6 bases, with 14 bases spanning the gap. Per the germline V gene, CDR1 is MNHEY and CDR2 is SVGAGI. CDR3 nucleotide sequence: TGTGCCAGCAGCCCCTTGAAACTCTCCGGGGAGCTGTTTTTT. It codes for CASSPLKLSGELFF.

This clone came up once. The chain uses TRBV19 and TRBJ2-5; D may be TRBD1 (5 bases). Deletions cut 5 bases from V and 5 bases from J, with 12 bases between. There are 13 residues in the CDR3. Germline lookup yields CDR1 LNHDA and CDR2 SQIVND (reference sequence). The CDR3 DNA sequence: TGTGCCAGTAGTCTCCTTGGGGCGGAGACCCAGTACTTC. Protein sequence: CASSLLGAETQYF.

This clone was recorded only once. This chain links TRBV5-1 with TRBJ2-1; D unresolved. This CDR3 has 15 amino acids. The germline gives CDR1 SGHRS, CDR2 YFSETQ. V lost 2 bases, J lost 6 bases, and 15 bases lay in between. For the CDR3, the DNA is TGCGCCAGCAGCTTTAGGCCAGGCCTATCCAATGAGCAGTTCTTC. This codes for CASSFRPGLSNEQFF.

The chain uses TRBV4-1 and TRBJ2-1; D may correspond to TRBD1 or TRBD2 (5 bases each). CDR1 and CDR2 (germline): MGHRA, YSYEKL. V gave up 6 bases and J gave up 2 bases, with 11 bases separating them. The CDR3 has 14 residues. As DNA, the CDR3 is TGCGCCAGCAGGGGTGAGGGACCCTACAATGAGCAGTTCTTC. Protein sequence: CASRGEGPYNEQFF.

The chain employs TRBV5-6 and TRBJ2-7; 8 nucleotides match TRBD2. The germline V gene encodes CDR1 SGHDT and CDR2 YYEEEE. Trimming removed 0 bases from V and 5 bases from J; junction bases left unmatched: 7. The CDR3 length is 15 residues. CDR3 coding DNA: TGTGCCAGCAGCTTGGAGCCGGGAGGGCCGGACGAGCAGTACTTC. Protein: CASSLEPGGPDEQYF.

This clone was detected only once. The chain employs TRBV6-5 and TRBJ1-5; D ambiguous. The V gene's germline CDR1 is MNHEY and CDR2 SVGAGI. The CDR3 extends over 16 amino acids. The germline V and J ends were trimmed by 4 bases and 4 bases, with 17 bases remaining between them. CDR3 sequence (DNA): TGTGCCAGCAGTTCTGAGGCTGGGGTGACTAATCAGCCCCAGCATTTT. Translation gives CASSSEAGVTNQPQHF.

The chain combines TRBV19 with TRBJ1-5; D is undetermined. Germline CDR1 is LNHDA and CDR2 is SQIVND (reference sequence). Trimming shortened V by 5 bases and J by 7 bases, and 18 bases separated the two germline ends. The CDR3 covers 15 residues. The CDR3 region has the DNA TGTGCCAGTAGTGAAATTGGTCTTCACGGCCAGCCCCAGCATTTT. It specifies CASSEIGLHGQPQHF.

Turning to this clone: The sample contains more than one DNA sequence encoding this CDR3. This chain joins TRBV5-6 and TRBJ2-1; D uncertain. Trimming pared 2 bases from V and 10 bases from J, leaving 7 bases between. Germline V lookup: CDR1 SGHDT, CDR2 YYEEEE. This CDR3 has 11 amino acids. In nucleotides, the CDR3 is TGTGCCAGCAGCTTAATCGGCGAGCAGTTCTTC. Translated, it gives CASSLIGEQFF.

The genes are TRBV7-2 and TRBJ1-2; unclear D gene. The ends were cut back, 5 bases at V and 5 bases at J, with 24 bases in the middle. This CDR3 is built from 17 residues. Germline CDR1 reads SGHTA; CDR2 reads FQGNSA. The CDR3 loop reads CASSPDPITPGGYGYTF. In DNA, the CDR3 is TGTGCCAGCAGCCCAGACCCAATTACCCCTGGAGGGTATGGCTACACCTTC.

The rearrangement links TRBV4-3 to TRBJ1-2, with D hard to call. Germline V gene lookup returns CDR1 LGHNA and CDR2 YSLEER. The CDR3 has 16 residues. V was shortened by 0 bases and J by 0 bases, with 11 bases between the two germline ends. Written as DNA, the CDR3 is TGCGCCAGCAGCCAAGAATCCGAGACTTCTAACTATGGCTACACCTTC. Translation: CASSQESETSNYGYTF.

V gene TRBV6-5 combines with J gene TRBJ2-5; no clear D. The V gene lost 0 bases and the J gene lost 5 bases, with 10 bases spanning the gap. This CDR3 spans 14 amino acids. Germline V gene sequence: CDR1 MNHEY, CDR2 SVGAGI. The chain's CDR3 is CASSYSVEDETQYF. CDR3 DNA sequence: TGTGCCAGCAGTTACTCGGTAGAAGACGAGACCCAGTACTTC.

The CDR3 nucleotides read TGTGCCAGCAGTGAGGGCTTTGACAGGGGTTCCTACGAGCAGTACTTC. Encoded protein: CASSEGFDRGSYEQYF. The rearrangement uses TRBV2 and TRBJ2-7; 8 nucleotides line up with TRBD1. The germline gives CDR1 SNHLY, CDR2 FYNNEI. Trimming took 3 bases from V and 1 from J; bases not matched to a gene: 8. The CDR3 runs to 16 residues.